The 21 T cell receptor beta chains given below trace back to one sample, sequenced in a study of identical twins. TCRdb reanalysed the 5' RACE reads using MiXCR and keeps one entry per CDR3 protein. The sample holds 690,000 or so distinct CDR3 sequences, around 8.3% seen once. These data also featured in a second study, about yellow fever vaccine responses in identical twins.

Sequenced material: PBMCs. These receptors all stem from a young woman in good health.

Only a few counts were recorded for this clonotype. The chain recombines TRBV11-2 with TRBJ2-7, with D possibly being TRBD1 (5 bases). Germline-derived CDR1 and CDR2 are SGHAT and FQNNGV. V lost 0 bases to trimming and J lost 3 bases, with 12 bases between them. This CDR3 contains 15 residues. For the CDR3, the DNA is TGTGCCAGCAGCTTAGAGCGCAGGGCGGACTACGAGCAGTACTTC. Protein: CASSLERRADYEQYF.

This clonotype turned up a few times. CDR3 bases: TGTGCCAGCAGCCGAAATTGGGGTGAGCAGTTCTTC. Protein product: CASSRNWGEQFF. This chain uses TRBV14 with TRBJ2-1; the D is unclear. The germline V gene encodes CDR1 SGHDN and CDR2 FVKESK. CDR3 length equals 12 residues. Trimming removed 4 bases from V and 9 bases from J, with 10 bases in between.

This clonotype came up a few times. This chain uses TRBV4-1 with TRBJ2-1; 10 bases map to TRBD2. This CDR3 has 21 amino acids. Germline CDR1 MGHRA, CDR2 YSYEKL. V trimming: 1 base; J trimming: 5 bases; junction bases outside the gene matches: 20. CDR3 sequence: CASSQVTIIQLAGDVNNEQFF. The CDR3 DNA sequence: TGCGCCAGCAGCCAAGTGACGATCATTCAGCTAGCGGGAGACGTAAACAATGAGCAGTTCTTC.

V and J are TRBV29-1 and TRBJ1-2, with 7 bases that match TRBD1. This CDR3 spans 13 amino acids. The junction had 7 bases not matched to a gene; V was cut back by 6 bases and J by 3 bases. The germline CDR1 and CDR2 sequences are SQVTM and ANQGSEA. The CDR3 DNA reads as TGCAGCGTAGTCTTGACAGGGTACTATGGCTACACCTTC. It translates to CSVVLTGYYGYTF.

There are many counts of this clonotype. The chain has TRBV28 and TRBJ2-7, with TRBD1 identical over 7 bases. CDR1 is MDHEN, CDR2 SYDVKM, per germline. V lost 7 bases and J lost 2; bases outside the gene matches: 11. The CDR3 loop spans 15 amino acids. CDR3 sequence: CASTPGGQETYEQYF. As DNA, the CDR3 is TGTGCCAGCACCCCAGGGGGACAAGAAACCTACGAGCAGTACTTC. Drawing the rest from reference TRBV28 and TRBJ2-7, the complete variable domain is DVKVTQSSRYLVKRTGEKVFLECVQDMDHENMFWYRQDPGLGLRLIYFSYDVKMKEKGDIPEGYSVSREKKERFSLILESASTNQTSMYLCASTPGGQETYEQYFGPGTRLTVT.

This clonotype occurred many times. The rearrangement uses TRBV5-1 and TRBJ2-1; 7 bases match TRBD1. The germline CDR1 and CDR2 sequences are SGHRS and YFSETQ. The CDR3 sequence is 15 residues long. Unmatched junction bases numbered 5, after V lost 3 bases and J lost 2 bases. The CDR3 nucleotides read TGCGCCAGCAGCTGGGGACAGTTCCCCTACAATGAGCAGTTCTTC. This translates into CASSWGQFPYNEQFF.

The chain recombines TRBV3-1 with TRBJ2-2; no definite D call. The length of the CDR3 is 13 residues. Germline V CDR1 and CDR2: LGHDT, YNNKEL (reference sequence). Between the trimmed V and J ends, which lost 8 bases and 2 bases, there was a span of 9 bases. The CDR3 is CASGVINTGELFF. The DNA of the CDR3 is TGTGCCAGCGGGGTTATCAACACCGGGGAGCTGTTTTTT.

This clonotype was observed at least ten times. The rearrangement uses TRBV24-1 and TRBJ2-3; 7 bases agree with TRBD1. CDR1 is KGHDR, CDR2 SFDVKD, per germline. The trim removed 3 bases at V and 3 bases at J, leaving 8 bases unmatched. The CDR3 runs 16 residues. The CDR3 reads CATSDPSTGITDTQYF. CDR3 DNA: TGTGCCACCAGTGATCCGTCGACAGGGATTACAGATACGCAGTATTTT.

This clonotype was counted only a few times. This chain joins TRBV4-3 and TRBJ2-5; D might be TRBD1 or TRBD2, each matching 6 bases. Trimming took 4 bases from V and 1 from J, leaving 16 bases between them. CDR3 length: 16 residues. Germline-derived CDR1 and CDR2 are LGHNA and YSLEER. The CDR3 region is CASSRHSGAGQETQYF. CDR3 bases: TGCGCCAGCAGCCGACACTCGGGGGCGGGCCAAGAGACCCAGTACTTC.

There are a few counts of this clonotype. An end of the junction differs from the germline gene, which may be a read error. CDR3 residues: CASSSPPLQGTSVF. The DNA for the CDR3 is TGTGCCAGCAGCTCCCCCCCTTTACAGGGTACGAGTGTATTT. V and J are TRBV7-9 and TRBJ1-4; a possible D gene is TRBD1 (6 bases). CDR1 is SEHNR, CDR2 FQNEAQ, per germline (reference sequence). The CDR3 runs to 14 residues.

The sample holds a few counts of this clonotype. The chain combines TRBV7-9 with TRBJ2-7, with TRBD1 matching over 10 bases. CDR1 SEHNR and CDR2 FQNEAQ come from the germline V gene (reference sequence). The CDR3 is 15 residues long. The junction had 6 bases not matched to a gene; V was cut back by 5 bases and J by 2 bases. The CDR3 protein is CASSVWDRGTYEQYF. The CDR3 region has the DNA TGTGCCAGCAGCGTGTGGGACAGGGGCACCTACGAGCAGTACTTC.

The chain has TRBV5-1 and TRBJ2-7; TRBD1 matches at 7 bases. The CDR3 totals 14 residues. V shed 5 bases, J shed 0 bases, and the junction held 5 bases outside the gene matches. Germline values: CDR1 SGHRS, CDR2 YFSETQ. The CDR3 region has the DNA TGCGCCAGCAGGACCGGGACAGTCTCCTACGAGCAGTACTTC. Protein: CASRTGTVSYEQYF.

The chain carries TRBV6-5 and TRBJ2-1; tentatively, D is TRBD1 (5 bases). V dropped 7 bases and J dropped 8 bases, with 9 bases sitting between them. This CDR3 comprises 11 residues. The germline V gene has CDR1 MNHEY and CDR2 SVGAGI. Here the CDR3 reads CASTQGHEQFF. The CDR3 DNA reads as TGTGCCAGCACCCAGGGTCATGAGCAGTTCTTC.

The sample holds many counts of this clonotype. This sequence joins TRBV5-1 and TRBJ2-6, with D unresolved. CDR1 is SGHRS and CDR2 is YFSETQ in the germline V gene. CDR3 length equals 14 residues. Between the trimmed V and J ends, which lost 4 bases and 1 base, there was a span of 6 bases. The CDR3 loop is CASSGQSGANVLTF. CDR3 nucleotide sequence: TGCGCCAGCAGCGGCCAGTCTGGGGCCAACGTCCTGACTTTC.

This clonotype was found a few times. The gene calls are TRBV7-3 and TRBJ2-2; D might be TRBD1 or TRBD2, each matching 6 bases. V lost 4 bases to trimming and J lost 7 bases, with 16 bases between them. The CDR3 is 15 residues long. Germline lookup yields CDR1 SGHTA and CDR2 FQGTGA. The CDR3 sequence is CASSSLGGGHGELFF. The CDR3 DNA reads TGTGCCAGCAGCTCGCTCGGGGGCGGTCACGGGGAGCTGTTTTTT.

The rearrangement links TRBV7-2 to TRBJ2-7, with D perhaps TRBD2 (6 bases). V lost 3 bases and J lost 6, with 12 bases in between. The length of the CDR3 is 13 residues. Germline CDR1 reads SGHTA; CDR2 reads FQGNSA. This chain's CDR3 is CASSFSGTLEQYF. The CDR3 DNA follows: TGTGCCAGCAGCTTCAGTGGGACTCTCGAGCAGTACTTC.

This clonotype turned up a few times. V is TRBV20-1 and J is TRBJ2-7; 9 nucleotides match TRBD1. This CDR3 is 16 amino acids long. Per germline, CDR1 DFQATT and CDR2 SNEGSKA (reference sequence). Unmatched junction bases numbered 12, after V lost 2 bases and J lost 4 bases. The CDR3 DNA reads as TGCAGTGCTAGACCGGAACAGGGGGCTTTAGGGTACGAGCAGTACTTC. This gives the protein CSARPEQGALGYEQYF.

The V call is TRBV4-3, the J call TRBJ2-1; the D gene is possibly TRBD1 (6 bases). There are 15 residues in the CDR3. V lost 1 base and J lost 8, with 15 bases in between. From germline, CDR1 is LGHNA and CDR2 YSLEER. Written as DNA, the CDR3 is TGCGCCAGCAGCCAAGCGCGCGCACAGGGACATGAGCAGTTCTTC. Amino acid sequence: CASSQARAQGHEQFF.

This clonotype came up a few times. The CDR3 bases are TGTGCCATACGAGGGACCGGGAGTACTGAAGCTTTCTTT. Translating gives CAIRGTGSTEAFF. The gene calls are TRBV6-2 or TRBV6-3 and TRBJ1-1; tentative D call: TRBD1 (5 bases). Germline CDR1 and CDR2: MNHEY and SVGEGT. The CDR3 length is 13 residues. V lost 10 bases to trimming and J lost 5 bases, with 17 bases between them.

V and J are TRBV4-1 and TRBJ1-4; D not resolved. V lost 0 bases and J lost 14, with 10 bases in between. The CDR3 has 12 amino acids. CDR1 is MGHRA and CDR2 is YSYEKL in the germline V gene. CDR3 DNA: TGCGCCAGCAGCCAAGAAGGACGAAACCTGTTTTTT. Amino acid sequence: CASSQEGRNLFF.

For this clonotype: Since a much larger clone is just one base distant, this may be a read error. J is TRBJ2-1 and V is TRBV5-1; TRBD2 matches 11 bases. Germline CDR1 is SGHRS and CDR2 is YFSETQ. Trimming cost V 3 bases and J 4 bases; bases outside gene matches: 6. This CDR3 region has 16 residues. CDR3 amino acids: CASSSSGTSGYNEQFF. The CDR3 DNA sequence: TGCGCCAGCAGCTCCTCCGGGACTAGCGGATACAATGAGCAGTTCTTC.